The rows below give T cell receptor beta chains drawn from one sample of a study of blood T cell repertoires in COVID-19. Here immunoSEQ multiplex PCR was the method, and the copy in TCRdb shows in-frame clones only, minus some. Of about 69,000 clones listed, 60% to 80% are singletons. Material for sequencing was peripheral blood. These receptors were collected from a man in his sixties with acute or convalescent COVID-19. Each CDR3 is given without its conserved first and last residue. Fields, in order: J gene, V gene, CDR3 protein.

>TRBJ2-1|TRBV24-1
ATSDLRGRGPLGKQF
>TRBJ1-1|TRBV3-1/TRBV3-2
ASSQEGQLEAF
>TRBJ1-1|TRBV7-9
ASSLVGGTSEAF
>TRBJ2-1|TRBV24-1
ATSGNRGETYNEQF
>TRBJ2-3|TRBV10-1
ASRRGTATDTQY
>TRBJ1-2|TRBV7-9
ASVRQGNGYT
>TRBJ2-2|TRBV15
ATSRDSGVTGELF
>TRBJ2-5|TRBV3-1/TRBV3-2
ASAMEWLAGGQETQY
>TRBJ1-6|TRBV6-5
ASRAGTGNPSPLH
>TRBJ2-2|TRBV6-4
ASRQGGYTGELF
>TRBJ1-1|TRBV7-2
ASSPGQGRVEAF
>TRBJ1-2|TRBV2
ASTAGQNYGYT
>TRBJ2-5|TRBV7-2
ASSLVVSETQY
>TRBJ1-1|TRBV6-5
ASRPDRGGTEAF
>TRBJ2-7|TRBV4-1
ASSQGLRDSSYEQY
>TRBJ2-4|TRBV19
ASSPQQGNIQY
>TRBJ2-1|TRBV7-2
ASRSVGGQGMNEQF
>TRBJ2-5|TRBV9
ASSVDQGQETQY
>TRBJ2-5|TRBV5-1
ASSSGRIVETQY
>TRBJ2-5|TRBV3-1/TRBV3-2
ASSQGTIPQETQY
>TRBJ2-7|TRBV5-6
ASSLGQSYEQY
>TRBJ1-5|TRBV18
ASSRDRGPNQPQH
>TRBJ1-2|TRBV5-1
ASSLTGEAYGYT
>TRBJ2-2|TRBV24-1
ATSEGRPAGELF
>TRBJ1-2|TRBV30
AWSDRSAGYT
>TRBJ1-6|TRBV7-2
ASSLQQGLNSPLH
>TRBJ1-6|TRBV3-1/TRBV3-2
ASSQDTNGGNSPLH
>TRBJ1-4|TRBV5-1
ASSNQGGEKLF
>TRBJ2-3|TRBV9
ASSVDPTSGGAGDTQY
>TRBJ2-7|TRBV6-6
ASSMVPGDEQY
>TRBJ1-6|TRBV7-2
ASSLGDRANSPLH
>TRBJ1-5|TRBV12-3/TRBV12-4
ASRPTGDQPQH
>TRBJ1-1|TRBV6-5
ASSSTPGTEAF
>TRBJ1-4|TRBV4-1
ASSPRGFNEKLF
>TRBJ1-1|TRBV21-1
ASSKAESGATEAF
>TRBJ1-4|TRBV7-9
ASSPARTGGALFEKLF
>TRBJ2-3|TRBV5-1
ASSLSGLGPDTQY
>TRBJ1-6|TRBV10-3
AISESGSMDILGPLH
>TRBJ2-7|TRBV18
ASSPSTGSFSYEQY
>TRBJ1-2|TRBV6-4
ASSGDQGLYGYT
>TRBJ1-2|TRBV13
ASSSQGDYGYT
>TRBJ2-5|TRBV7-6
ASSPKGLAGKETQY
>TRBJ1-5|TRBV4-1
ASSQVSGGDQPQH
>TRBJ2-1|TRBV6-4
ASSVHFASGGYNEQF
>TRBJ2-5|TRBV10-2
ASSDFRRGDQETQY
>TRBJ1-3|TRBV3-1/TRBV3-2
ASSLKVAGTGNTIY
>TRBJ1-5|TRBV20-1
SASGGSAGDQPQH
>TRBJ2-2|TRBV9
ASSVSGGATGELF
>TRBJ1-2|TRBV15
ATSREVGQGPYGYT
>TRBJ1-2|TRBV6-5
ASSRQGGFHYGYT
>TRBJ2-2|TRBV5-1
ASSPRQGVAGELF
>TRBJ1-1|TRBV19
ASRPGPGTGQSEAF
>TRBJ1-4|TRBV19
ASRLIYMATNEKLF
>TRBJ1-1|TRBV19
ASSMVGVGGATTEAF
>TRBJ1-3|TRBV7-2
ASSKSGTAGNTIY
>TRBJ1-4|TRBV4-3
ASSQSQGVDEKLF
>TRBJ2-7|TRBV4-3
ASSQDRSRLYEQY
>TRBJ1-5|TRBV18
ASSPLAKTVGNQPQH
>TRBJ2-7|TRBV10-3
ATRAEGLGGEQY